This T cell receptor (beta chain) was retrieved from a study of beta chain features in type 1 diabetes. General study points: A moderate, significant TCRB CDR3 shortening appeared in type 1 diabetes across four CD4+ subsets. The naive, central memory and Treg TCRB repertoires looked more alike in patients than they did in healthy donors.

As for this clone: Antigen unknown. Other DNA sequences in this specimen translate into the identical CDR3.

Stem cell-like memory, regulatory, central memory and naive CD4+ cells were sorted via CD45RO/CCR7/CD25/CD127/CD95/CD27. cDNA synthesis used the whole RNA isolate, giving expressed TCRB sequences. TCRdb keeps only in-frame clones here, not all; method: immunoSEQ multiplex PCR. The table shows under 300,000 clones, with about a fifth occurring only once. The CDR3 consists of 11 residues. Germline V gives CDR1 SQVTM, CDR2 ANQGSEA. V was shortened by 6 bases and J by 5 bases, with 10 bases between the two germline ends. Sequenced material: naive CD4+ T cells from blood. This chain links TRBV29-1 with TRBJ1-2; maybe TRBD1 (6 bases). The TCR was taken from a woman in her 40s with type 1 diabetes. The CDR3 reads CSVETGYGYTF. The CDR3 DNA is TGCAGCGTCGAAACAGGGTATGGCTACACCTTC. Using reference TRBV29-1 and TRBJ1-2 for the parts outside the CDR3, the full variable domain is SAVISQKPSRDICQRGTSLTIQCQVDSQVTMMFWYRQQPGQSLTLIATANQGSEATYESGFVIDKFPISRPNLTFSTLTVSNMSPEDSSIYLCSVETGYGYTFGSGTRLTVV.